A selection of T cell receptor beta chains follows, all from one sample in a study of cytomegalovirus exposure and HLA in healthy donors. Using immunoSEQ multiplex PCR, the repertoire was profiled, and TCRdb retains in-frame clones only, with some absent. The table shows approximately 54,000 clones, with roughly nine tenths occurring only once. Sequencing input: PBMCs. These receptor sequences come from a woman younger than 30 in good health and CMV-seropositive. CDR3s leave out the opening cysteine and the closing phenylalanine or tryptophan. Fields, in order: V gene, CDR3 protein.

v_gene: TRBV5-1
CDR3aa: ASSLEGRGQGNTIY

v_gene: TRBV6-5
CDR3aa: ASSYSIGTKETQY

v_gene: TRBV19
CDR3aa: ASSITGPNTGELF

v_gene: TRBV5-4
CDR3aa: ASSLVPGGEYEQY

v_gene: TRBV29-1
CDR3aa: SVEEQDEQY

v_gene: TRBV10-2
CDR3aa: ASSPGTSGGTSTDTQY

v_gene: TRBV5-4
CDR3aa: ASSLEEGARETQY

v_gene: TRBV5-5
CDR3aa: ASSLDVRGYT

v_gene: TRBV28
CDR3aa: ASSLLWGDYGYT

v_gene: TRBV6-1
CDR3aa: ASSESGGEYYGYT

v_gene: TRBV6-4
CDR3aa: ASSVDGGAGEQF

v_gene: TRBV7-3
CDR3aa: ASSQSGGEKLF

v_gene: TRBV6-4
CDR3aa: ASSPEGGKGTDTQY

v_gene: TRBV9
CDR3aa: ASSVFQRGGNEQF

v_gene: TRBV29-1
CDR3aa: SVGAGPNTGELF

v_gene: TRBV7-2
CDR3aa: ASSSLGAGETQY

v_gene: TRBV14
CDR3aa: ASSRGTGGSTNEKLF

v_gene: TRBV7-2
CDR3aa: ASLTGRGSEQY

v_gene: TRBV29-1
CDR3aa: SVDQGDYGYT

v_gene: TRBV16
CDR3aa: ASSRGVWQPQH

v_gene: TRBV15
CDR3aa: ATSARGSGNTIY

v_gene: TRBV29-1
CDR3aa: SVGHTTNYEQY

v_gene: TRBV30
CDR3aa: AWSIYRGSTDTQY

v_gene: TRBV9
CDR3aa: ASSVANRGPQNTEAF

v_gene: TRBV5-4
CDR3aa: ASSLEIGGFNEQF

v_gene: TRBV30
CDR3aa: AWSGSGGFSDEQF

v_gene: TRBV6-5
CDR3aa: ASNPGLSGANVLT

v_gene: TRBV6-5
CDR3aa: ASSLGRYNEQF

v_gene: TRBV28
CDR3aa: ASSLYSRGNYGYT